The present TCR beta chain was sequenced within a study of glioma-infiltrating T cells after dendritic cell vaccination. General study points: TCR clonality showed no direct relationship with survival.

Libraries were prepared by immunoSEQ multiplex PCR; TCRdb keeps only in-frame clonotypes and omits some of them. There are approximately 50,000 clones in the sample; 89% occur only once, and less than 6.5% lies in the top ten. Time point given: after dendritic cell vaccination, including at tumor progression/relapse. The CDR3 runs to 15 residues. Germline V gene sequence: CDR1 SGDLS, CDR2 YYNGEE. With 3 bases clipped from V and 4 bases from J, the junction kept 7 bases outside the gene matches. On this clone: What it binds is unknown.

This sequence joins TRBV9 and TRBJ2-7; 10 bases are a match to TRBD2. The receptor was derived from a human donor with glioblastoma. Sample: blood, taken after dendritic cell vaccination. This CDR3 is CASSASSGSGYEQYF. CDR3 coding DNA: TGTGCCAGCAGCGCCTCTAGCGGGAGTGGGTACGAGCAGTACTTC.